Presented here are 30 T cell receptor beta chains from one specimen sequenced in a study of cytomegalovirus exposure and HLA in healthy donors. PCR was performed using 60 Vbeta and 13 Jbeta primers. Profiled with immunoSEQ multiplex PCR; TCRdb holds only in-frame clones, not every one. The data contain more than 200,000 clones, around 83% of them singletons. The sample was PBMCs. These TCRs come from a girl under 18 in good health and CMV-seronegative.

The chain employs TRBV30 and TRBJ2-1, with no clear D. The length of the CDR3 is 11 residues. Trimming took 7 bases from V and 6 from J, leaving 10 bases between them. In germline, CDR1 is GTSNPN, CDR2 SVGIG (reference sequence). The CDR3 sequence: CASQDANEQFF. The CDR3 nucleotides are TGTGCCTCGCAGGATGCCAATGAGCAGTTCTTC.

This rearrangement joins TRBV13 to TRBJ2-7; 11 nucleotides agree with TRBD1. The J segment lost 4 bases and the V segment lost 4 bases, leaving 3 bases of the junction unmatched. This CDR3 is 14 amino acids long. CDR1 PRHDT and CDR2 FYEKMQ come from the germline V gene (reference sequence). CDR3 DNA sequence: TGTGCCAGCAGCTCGGGACAGGGGGAATACGAGCAGTACTTC. Translated: CASSSGQGEYEQYF.

CDR3 sequence reads: CASSYRGLLSSTDTQYF. DNA for the CDR3: TGTGCCAGCAGCTACAGGGGGCTCCTTTCTAGCACAGATACGCAGTATTTT. J is TRBJ2-3 and V is TRBV7-2, with TRBD1 matching over 9 bases. V dropped 4 bases and J dropped 0; count of bases not matched to a gene: 8. Germline V gene sequence: CDR1 SGHTA, CDR2 FQGNSA. CDR3 length: 17 residues.

The V gene is TRBV5-6, the J gene TRBJ2-2; 13 bases fit TRBD2. J was trimmed by 4 bases and V by 4 bases; bases with no gene match: 7. Germline CDR1 reads SGHDT; CDR2 reads YYEEEE. CDR3 size: 17 residues. The CDR3 spells CASSKTSGRAPTGELFF. The CDR3 region has the DNA TGTGCCAGCAGCAAAACTAGCGGGAGGGCCCCCACCGGGGAGCTGTTTTTT.

This chain links TRBV9 with TRBJ1-5, with D perhaps TRBD1 (5 bases). CDR1 and CDR2 (germline): SGDLS, YYNGEE. The CDR3 loop spans 14 amino acids. The V end lost 4 bases, the J end lost 3 bases, and 11 bases lay between the germline ends. The CDR3 coding sequence is TGTGCCAGCAGCCCTGGGGCAGCCAATCAGCCCCAGCATTTT. The encoded protein is CASSPGAANQPQHF. The full variable domain, rest sourced from reference TRBV9 and TRBJ1-5, is DSGVTQTPKHLITATGQRVTLRCSPRSGDLSVYWYQQSLDQGLQFLIQYYNGEERAKGNILERFSAQQFPDLHSELNLSSLELGDSALYFCASSPGAANQPQHFGDGTRLSIL.

The genes are TRBV18 and TRBJ1-5; D is unresolved. Per the germline V gene, CDR1 is KGHSH and CDR2 is LQKENI. This CDR3 is built from 14 residues. The V end was cut by 4 bases, the J end by 0 bases, with 7 bases between. CDR3 residues: CASSQEYSNQPQHF. CDR3 nucleotide sequence: TGTGCCAGCTCACAGGAGTATAGCAATCAGCCCCAGCATTTT.

The chain has TRBV5-4 and TRBJ2-7; TRBD2 aligns across 7 bases. The tail of the sequence fits TRBJ2-1 better, so the J call may be wrong. The germline V gene encodes CDR1 SGHNT and CDR2 YYREEE (reference sequence). The CDR3 totals 11 residues. The CDR3 DNA is TGTGCCAGCAGCTTAGCGGGGGAGCAGTTCTTC. Its protein is CASSLAGEQFF.

In this sample, this clone turned up once. This chain uses TRBV11-2 with TRBJ2-3; weak D call: TRBD1 (5 bases). Between the trimmed V and J ends, which lost 5 bases and 4 bases, there was a span of 10 bases. The germline CDR1 and CDR2 sequences are SGHAT and FQNNGV. CDR3 size: 13 residues. CDR3 nucleotides: TGTGCCAGCAGCAAAGGGGTGGCAGATACGCAGTATTTT. Translating gives CASSKGVADTQYF. The variable domain in full, with the rest retrieved from reference TRBV11-2 and TRBJ2-3, is EAGVAQSPRYKIIEKRQSVAFWCNPISGHATLYWYQQILGQGPKLLIQFQNNGVVDDSQLPKDRFSAERLKGVDSTLKIQPAKLEDSAVYLCASSKGVADTQYFGPGTRLTVL.

J is TRBJ1-1 and V is TRBV19; TRBD1 matches 7 bases. V shed 1 base and J 11 bases; nucleotides not matched to a gene: 7. Germline CDR1 reads LNHDA; CDR2 reads SQIVND (reference sequence). The CDR3 is made up of 13 amino acids. This chain's CDR3 is CASSIGSTGDAFF. The CDR3 coding sequence is TGTGCCAGTAGTATAGGATCCACAGGGGATGCTTTCTTT.

In nucleotides, the CDR3 is TGTGCCGGGCAACGTTCGGAAGGCTACACCTTC. This codes for CAGQRSEGYTF. V and J are TRBV30 and TRBJ1-2; D remains unclear. Trimming removed 8 bases at V and 8 bases at J, with 15 bases between. Germline V lookup: CDR1 GTSNPN, CDR2 SVGIG (reference sequence). CDR3 length: 11 residues.

The chain employs TRBV9 and TRBJ2-7, with a possible D match to TRBD2 (6 bases). This CDR3 has 18 amino acids. V was trimmed by 2 bases and J by 3 bases, leaving 24 bases between them. Germline CDR1 and CDR2: SGDLS and YYNGEE. CDR3 amino acids: CASSVSIDGGNPLYEQYF. DNA of the CDR3: TGTGCCAGCAGCGTTTCAATCGATGGGGGGAACCCCCTCTACGAGCAGTACTTC.

Turning to this clone: A read error may produce the germline difference seen at one junction end. The DNA for the CDR3 is TGCAGCGTGGGACTAGCGGGATCCTTT. It yields the protein CSVGLAGSF. This chain joins TRBV29-1 and TRBJ2-3; TRBD2 aligns across 13 bases. Germline lookup yields CDR1 SQVTM and CDR2 ANQGSEA. This CDR3 is 9 amino acids long.

This chain uses TRBV6-1 with TRBJ1-5, with no clear D. Trimming pared 7 bases from V and 0 bases from J, leaving 19 bases between. Germline CDR1 MNHNS, CDR2 SASEGT. This CDR3 has 17 residues. The CDR3 nucleotides read TGTGCCAGCACCGAAGCTTGGTCGGGTCATAGCAATCAGCCCCAGCATTTT. Translation: CASTEAWSGHSNQPQHF.

This clone has a single count. The chain carries TRBV7-2 and TRBJ1-1, with 9 bases fitting TRBD1. V trimming: 3 bases; J trimming: 11 bases; junction bases outside the gene matches: 10. The CDR3 is made up of 14 amino acids. The germline CDR1 and CDR2 sequences are SGHTA and FQGNSA. The CDR3 loop reads CASSFRQGGLEAFF. In DNA, the CDR3 is TGTGCCAGCAGCTTCCGACAGGGGGGATTGGAGGCTTTCTTT.

The chain is built from TRBV6-1 and TRBJ2-3; D is unresolved. Germline V lookup: CDR1 MNHNS, CDR2 SASEGT. V gave up 5 bases and J gave up 1 base, with 13 bases separating them. This CDR3 has 15 residues. The CDR3 DNA reads TGTGCCAGCAGTCGAGATCCGCAGGGCACAGATACGCAGTATTTT. It yields the protein CASSRDPQGTDTQYF.

V gene TRBV19 combines with J gene TRBJ1-4; 10 bases map to TRBD1. Germline V CDR1 and CDR2: LNHDA, SQIVND (reference sequence). V shed 5 bases and J 6 bases; nucleotides not matched to a gene: 12. The CDR3 contains 17 residues. CDR3 sequence: CASSYAGIGTGDEKLFF. CDR3 bases: TGTGCCAGTAGTTACGCCGGAATCGGGACAGGGGATGAAAAACTGTTTTTT.

The chain links TRBV7-3 to TRBJ1-1; no clear D. CDR3 length: 14 amino acids. Germline V CDR1 and CDR2: SGHTA, FQGTGA. V lost 5 bases and J lost 0, with 10 bases in between. DNA of the CDR3: TGTGCCAGCAGCCGGGAAGGGCTGAACACTGAAGCTTTCTTT. It codes for CASSREGLNTEAFF.

Remarks on this clone: This CDR3 is also generated by other DNA sequences in the sample. V is TRBV5-4 and J is TRBJ1-4; D not resolved. There are 13 residues in the CDR3. Germline V gene lookup returns CDR1 SGHNT and CDR2 YYREEE (reference sequence). With 2 bases removed from V and 5 bases from J, the gap between germline ends came to 7 bases. CDR3 loop: CASSFPGNEKLFF. DNA of the CDR3: TGTGCCAGCAGCTTTCCAGGAAATGAAAAACTGTTTTTT.

The rearrangement links TRBV6-1 to TRBJ1-2; D uncertain. Germline lookup yields CDR1 MNHNS and CDR2 SASEGT. The V gene lost 3 bases and the J gene lost 1 base, with 12 bases spanning the gap. CDR3 length: 15 residues. The CDR3 DNA follows: TGTGCCAGCAGTGAGATGAACTTGAGTAACTATGGCTACACCTTC. This gives the protein CASSEMNLSNYGYTF.

The J gene is TRBJ2-1, the V gene TRBV10-3, with 8 nucleotides matching TRBD2. This CDR3 spans 16 amino acids. With V trimmed by 0 bases and J by 2 bases, 3 bases remained unmatched. The germline V gene encodes CDR1 ENHRY and CDR2 SYGVKD. In DNA, the CDR3 is TGTGCCATCAGTGAGTCGAGCGGGAGAACCTACAATGAGCAGTTCTTC. Its translation: CAISESSGRTYNEQFF.

This chain joins TRBV9 and TRBJ2-5, with 10 bases aligning to TRBD1. The tail of the sequence fits TRBJ2-7 better, so the J call may be wrong. This CDR3 region has 16 residues. The V gene's germline CDR1 is SGDLS and CDR2 YYNGEE. CDR3: CASSAGGATGGDEQYF. In DNA form, the CDR3 reads TGTGCCAGCAGCGCCGGGGGGGCGACAGGGGGCGACGAGCAGTACTTC.

The chain combines TRBV19 with TRBJ1-1; D might be TRBD1 (5 bases). CDR3 length: 14 residues. The germline V gene encodes CDR1 LNHDA and CDR2 SQIVND (reference sequence). V was clipped by 7 bases and J by 1 base, with 13 bases between them. The CDR3 is CASTRRTSNTEAFF. DNA for the CDR3: TGTGCCAGTACCCGTCGGACATCGAACACTGAAGCTTTCTTT.

The chain joins TRBV9 to TRBJ2-6; 11 bases agree with TRBD1. CDR1 is SGDLS, CDR2 YYNGEE, per germline. This CDR3 has 17 amino acids. Germline trimming cut 4 bases from V and 2 bases from J; bases unmatched to any gene: 5. The CDR3 sequence is CASSPGQGVPGANVLTF. The CDR3 DNA reads TGTGCCAGCAGCCCGGGACAGGGGGTTCCTGGGGCCAACGTCCTGACTTTC.

A word on this clone: The sample carries other DNA sequences with the same CDR3. J is TRBJ2-3 and V is TRBV9, with no clear D. From germline, CDR1 is SGDLS and CDR2 YYNGEE. V was shortened by 4 bases and J by 2 bases, with 5 bases between the two germline ends. This CDR3 contains 12 residues. As DNA, the CDR3 is TGTGCCAGCAGCCCGTACACAGATACGCAGTATTTT. Residues: CASSPYTDTQYF.

The CDR3 DNA sequence: TGTGCCAGCAGTCCAGGGGTAACAACTAATGAAAAACTGTTTTTT. It yields the protein CASSPGVTTNEKLFF. This chain uses TRBV28 with TRBJ1-4; tentatively, D is TRBD1 (6 bases). This CDR3 is 15 amino acids long. Trimming stripped 5 bases from V and 0 bases from J, with 10 bases between. CDR1 and CDR2 (germline): MDHEN, SYDVKM.

V usage is TRBV7-9 and J usage is TRBJ2-7; 8 bases map to TRBD1. With V trimmed by 5 bases and J by 7 bases, 19 bases remained unmatched. Germline CDR1 SEHNR, CDR2 FQNEAQ (reference sequence). CDR3 length: 17 amino acids. The CDR3 sequence: CASSQHRGQGRTGEQYF. CDR3 coding DNA: TGTGCCAGCAGCCAACATCGAGGACAGGGAAGGACGGGGGAGCAGTACTTC.

Concerning this clone itself: The junction differs from germline at one of its ends, possibly a read error. The rearrangement uses TRBV7-9 and TRBJ1-2; D is unresolved. This CDR3 is built from 13 residues. Germline V gene sequence: CDR1 SEHNR, CDR2 FQNEAQ (reference sequence). Here the CDR3 DNA reads TGTTCCAGCAGCTTAGGGAGAAAATATGGCTACACCTTC. This encodes CSSSLGRKYGYTF.

The chain carries TRBV19 and TRBJ2-5; 7 nucleotides agree with TRBD1. The CDR3 is 17 amino acids. Germline V gene lookup returns CDR1 LNHDA and CDR2 SQIVND (reference sequence). The J segment lost 3 bases and the V segment lost 2 bases, leaving 12 bases of the junction unmatched. The CDR3 protein is CASSIHPSGQKEETQYF. The CDR3 DNA is TGTGCCAGTAGTATACATCCCTCGGGACAGAAAGAAGAGACCCAGTACTTC.

This clone has a single count. This chain links TRBV4-1 with TRBJ2-5; 10 bases are shared with TRBD2. Germline values: CDR1 MGHRA, CDR2 YSYEKL. The length of the CDR3 is 16 residues. J was trimmed by 4 bases and V by 2 bases; bases with no gene match: 7. The CDR3 sequence: CASSQPLAGDGETQYF. As DNA, the CDR3 is TGCGCCAGCAGCCAACCCCTAGCGGGAGACGGAGAGACCCAGTACTTC.

The chain uses TRBV2 and TRBJ2-3; D is possibly TRBD2 (5 bases). There are 13 residues in the CDR3. The germline gives CDR1 SNHLY, CDR2 FYNNEI. V was clipped by 6 bases and J by 2 bases, with 9 bases between them. For the CDR3, the DNA is TGTGCCAGCAGAAAGCGGTCCACAGATACGCAGTATTTT. Its translation: CASRKRSTDTQYF.